A selection of T cell receptor beta chains follows, all from one sample in a study of OX40 agonist ivuxolimab in advanced cancers. Repertoires were generated with immunoSEQ multiplex PCR, while TCRdb's copy carries only in-frame clones and drops some. The table lists roughly 77,000 clones, roughly four fifths of them singletons. Sequenced here: CD4+ or CD8+ T cells sorted from blood, sampled in a trial of the OX40 agonist ivuxolimab. The receptors stem from an adult with an advanced solid tumor such as melanoma, head and neck, liver or kidney cancer. Each CDR3 is given with its conserved first and last residue. The order of the fields is V gene, D gene, clone size, J gene, CDR3 DNA, CDR3 protein. The D gene is left open where the match is weak. Only part of the rows carry a size: once, few, many, or a class if the clone is expanded.

v_call: TRBV9
d_call: TRBD2
clone_size: .
j_call: TRBJ2-1
cdr3_nt: TGTGCCAGCAGCGTAGGACTAGCGGCTTCCTACAATGAGCAGTTCTTC
cdr3_aa: CASSVGLAASYNEQFF

v_call: TRBV7-2
d_call: TRBD2
clone_size: .
j_call: TRBJ2-5
cdr3_nt: TGTGCCAGCAGCTCAGGGACTAGCGGGAGAAGTCAAGAGACCCAGTACTTC
cdr3_aa: CASSSGTSGRSQETQYF

v_call: TRBV23-1
d_call: .
clone_size: .
j_call: TRBJ1-4
cdr3_nt: TGCGCCAGCAGTCAACTCAAGGGCGTCTTAGAGGCAACTAATGAAAAACTGTTTTTT
cdr3_aa: CASSQLKGVLEATNEKLFF

v_call: TRBV21-1
d_call: .
clone_size: few
j_call: TRBJ1-1
cdr3_nt: TGTGCCAGCTGTCCGCCGGGAGAAGCTTTCTTT
cdr3_aa: CASCPPGEAFF

v_call: TRBV28
d_call: TRBD1
clone_size: .
j_call: TRBJ2-2
cdr3_nt: TGTGCCAGCATCAGACAGGGGTTAGCCGGGGAGCTGTTTTTT
cdr3_aa: CASIRQGLAGELFF

v_call: TRBV4-1
d_call: .
clone_size: .
j_call: TRBJ1-6
cdr3_nt: TGCGCCAGCAGCCTCTCGGGGGTTTCTAATTCACCCCTCCACTTT
cdr3_aa: CASSLSGVSNSPLHF

v_call: TRBV10-3
d_call: .
clone_size: .
j_call: TRBJ2-5
cdr3_nt: TGTGCCGTAAAGGAGGGAAACCAAGAGACCCAGTACTTC
cdr3_aa: CAVKEGNQETQYF

v_call: TRBV7-2
d_call: .
clone_size: .
j_call: TRBJ1-6
cdr3_nt: TGTGCCAGCAGCTTCCCCAATTCACCCCTCCACTTT
cdr3_aa: CASSFPNSPLHF

v_call: TRBV5-6
d_call: .
clone_size: .
j_call: TRBJ2-1
cdr3_nt: TGTGCCAGCAGCGACGGGGGACCGACGAGCTCCTACAATGAGCAGTTCTTC
cdr3_aa: CASSDGGPTSSYNEQFF

v_call: TRBV6-5
d_call: .
clone_size: few
j_call: TRBJ2-7
cdr3_nt: TGTGCCAGCAGGGCCGGACCCGCCTACGAGCAGTACTTC
cdr3_aa: CASRAGPAYEQYF

v_call: TRBV5-4
d_call: .
clone_size: .
j_call: TRBJ1-1
cdr3_nt: TGTGCCAGCAGCTCGCTACAGGGATGGGGTGTAGGCGACACTGAAGCTTTCTTT
cdr3_aa: CASSSLQGWGVGDTEAFF

v_call: TRBV2
d_call: TRBD1
clone_size: .
j_call: TRBJ1-5
cdr3_nt: TGTGCCAGCCGTTGGGACAGGGGAGAGGGTCAGCCCCAGCATTTT
cdr3_aa: CASRWDRGEGQPQHF

v_call: TRBV18
d_call: TRBD1
clone_size: .
j_call: TRBJ1-2
cdr3_nt: TGTGCCAGCTCACCCTCCCAGACAGGGAAGGATGGCTACACCTTC
cdr3_aa: CASSPSQTGKDGYTF

v_call: TRBV5-4
d_call: TRBD1
clone_size: once
j_call: TRBJ2-7
cdr3_nt: TGTGCCAGCAGCCGAACAGGGGGGACGCTTCCTGGCGAGCAGTACTTC
cdr3_aa: CASSRTGGTLPGEQYF

v_call: TRBV5-5
d_call: .
clone_size: few
j_call: TRBJ1-5
cdr3_nt: TGTGCCAGCAGCCAAAGGGTGGGGGATGGAAGCAATCAGCCCCAGCATTTT
cdr3_aa: CASSQRVGDGSNQPQHF

v_call: TRBV28
d_call: .
clone_size: .
j_call: TRBJ2-5
cdr3_nt: TGTGCCAGCCTCCACAAGCGAGGTGGCCAAGAGACCCAGTACTTC
cdr3_aa: CASLHKRGGQETQYF

v_call: TRBV11-3
d_call: TRBD1
clone_size: .
j_call: TRBJ1-1
cdr3_nt: TGTGCCAGCAGGCGCGTCGGGACAGGTAAGACTGAAACTGAAGCTTTCTTT
cdr3_aa: CASRRVGTGKTETEAFF

v_call: TRBV14
d_call: .
clone_size: .
j_call: TRBJ2-1
cdr3_nt: TGTGCCAGCAGCCAAGAATGGGGAGGGGGGGCCTATGAGCAGTTCTTC
cdr3_aa: CASSQEWGGGAYEQFF

v_call: TRBV5-1
d_call: TRBD1
clone_size: .
j_call: TRBJ1-4
cdr3_nt: TGCGCCAGCAGCATGGCGGGGACAGGGAATGAAAAACTGTTTTTT
cdr3_aa: CASSMAGTGNEKLFF

v_call: TRBV6-1
d_call: .
clone_size: few
j_call: TRBJ2-1
cdr3_nt: TGTGCCAGCAGGGGGGTATACGGCGATGAGCAGTTCTTC
cdr3_aa: CASRGVYGDEQFF

v_call: TRBV29-1
d_call: TRBD1
clone_size: .
j_call: TRBJ2-7
cdr3_nt: TGCAGCGTCGGCGCCACAGGGGGCTACGAGCAGTACTTC
cdr3_aa: CSVGATGGYEQYF

v_call: TRBV28
d_call: .
clone_size: .
j_call: TRBJ2-3
cdr3_nt: TGTGCCAGCTCCCCTCCAGGGGGCCTGCGGGAGGGAGTAGCAGATACGCAGTATTTT
cdr3_aa: CASSPPGGLREGVADTQYF

v_call: TRBV5-1
d_call: .
clone_size: few
j_call: TRBJ2-2
cdr3_nt: TGCGCCAGCAGCACCCTAGGGGGCACCGGGGAGCTGTTTTTT
cdr3_aa: CASSTLGGTGELFF

v_call: TRBV19
d_call: .
clone_size: .
j_call: TRBJ2-6
cdr3_nt: TGTGCCAGTGGTCAAGGGCCTGGGGCCAACGTCCTGACTTTC
cdr3_aa: CASGQGPGANVLTF

v_call: TRBV5-4
d_call: .
clone_size: .
j_call: TRBJ1-2
cdr3_nt: TGTGCCAGCAGCTTAAGCGAACGGAGAGGTGGCTACACCTTC
cdr3_aa: CASSLSERRGGYTF

v_call: TRBV7-2
d_call: .
clone_size: .
j_call: TRBJ1-1
cdr3_nt: TGTGCCAGCAGCTTAAATCGGGGGATCTTTGAAGCTTTCTTT
cdr3_aa: CASSLNRGIFEAFF

v_call: TRBV10-3
d_call: TRBD1
clone_size: few
j_call: TRBJ2-1
cdr3_nt: TGTGCCATCAGTAAACAGGGGAAGGATGAGCAGTTCTTC
cdr3_aa: CAISKQGKDEQFF

v_call: TRBV27
d_call: TRBD2
clone_size: once
j_call: TRBJ2-1
cdr3_nt: TGTGCCAGCAGTTTACTACTAGCGGGGGCCAATGAGCAGTTCTTC
cdr3_aa: CASSLLLAGANEQFF

v_call: TRBV11-2
d_call: .
clone_size: .
j_call: TRBJ1-3
cdr3_nt: TGTGCCAGCAGCTCACAGTTCTCTGGAAACACCATATATTTT
cdr3_aa: CASSSQFSGNTIYF

v_call: TRBV2
d_call: .
clone_size: once
j_call: TRBJ2-3
cdr3_nt: TGTGCCAGCGCTATTTTGGGAGATACGCAGTATTTT
cdr3_aa: CASAILGDTQYF

v_call: TRBV9
d_call: .
clone_size: .
j_call: TRBJ1-2
cdr3_nt: TGTGCCAGCAGCGTAGGGCCTTCAGGGGACTATGGCTACACCTTC
cdr3_aa: CASSVGPSGDYGYTF

v_call: TRBV4-3
d_call: TRBD1
clone_size: .
j_call: TRBJ2-5
cdr3_nt: TGCGCCAGCAGCCTTCAGGCCGGGACAGGGTACCAAGAGACCCAGTACTTC
cdr3_aa: CASSLQAGTGYQETQYF

v_call: TRBV7-2
d_call: .
clone_size: .
j_call: TRBJ2-7
cdr3_nt: TGTGCCAGCAGTCGGGACATCTCCTACGAGCAGTACTTC
cdr3_aa: CASSRDISYEQYF

v_call: TRBV7-8
d_call: .
clone_size: once
j_call: TRBJ2-1
cdr3_nt: TGTGCCAGCAGCTCACTCCCTAGTGGGGATGAGCAGTTCTTC
cdr3_aa: CASSSLPSGDEQFF

v_call: TRBV7-8
d_call: TRBD2
clone_size: .
j_call: TRBJ2-2
cdr3_nt: TGTGCCAGCAGCTTTCCCCCGCGGGTAGCGGGGGGAAAAACCGGGGAGCTGTTTTTT
cdr3_aa: CASSFPPRVAGGKTGELFF

v_call: TRBV7-3
d_call: .
clone_size: few
j_call: TRBJ2-1
cdr3_nt: TGTGCCAGCAGCTTAGGTTCGGCTAACAATGAGCAGTTCTTC
cdr3_aa: CASSLGSANNEQFF

v_call: TRBV6-5
d_call: .
clone_size: .
j_call: TRBJ1-2
cdr3_nt: TGTGCCAGCAGTTACTCGGGCTATGGCTACACCTTC
cdr3_aa: CASSYSGYGYTF

v_call: TRBV7-9
d_call: .
clone_size: once
j_call: TRBJ2-7
cdr3_nt: TGTGCCAGCAGCTTAGCGGGTTCCTCCTACGAGCAGTACTTC
cdr3_aa: CASSLAGSSYEQYF

v_call: TRBV7-6
d_call: .
clone_size: .
j_call: TRBJ1-2
cdr3_nt: TGTGCCAGCAGCCCACCGGGGGCGTATGGCTACACCTTC
cdr3_aa: CASSPPGAYGYTF

v_call: TRBV28
d_call: TRBD1
clone_size: once
j_call: TRBJ2-7
cdr3_nt: TGTGCCAGCAGGACAGGGCTTACCTACGAGCAGTACTTC
cdr3_aa: CASRTGLTYEQYF

v_call: TRBV5-1
d_call: TRBD1
clone_size: .
j_call: TRBJ1-3
cdr3_nt: TGCGCCAGCAGCAAGGACGGACAGGGCCCTGGAAACACCATATATTTT
cdr3_aa: CASSKDGQGPGNTIYF

v_call: TRBV19
d_call: TRBD2
clone_size: once
j_call: TRBJ2-1
cdr3_nt: TGTGCCAGCGGACCAGGACTAGGGTTCGGTGGTGAGCAGTTCTTC
cdr3_aa: CASGPGLGFGGEQFF

v_call: TRBV27
d_call: TRBD1
clone_size: .
j_call: TRBJ2-7
cdr3_nt: TGTGCCAGCAGCCGGGACAGGGGGCTGAACGAGCAGTACTTC
cdr3_aa: CASSRDRGLNEQYF

v_call: TRBV20-1
d_call: .
clone_size: .
j_call: TRBJ1-2
cdr3_nt: TGCAGTGCCAGGTCCAGGGGCTACACCTTC
cdr3_aa: CSARSRGYTF

v_call: TRBV28
d_call: TRBD2
clone_size: .
j_call: TRBJ2-7
cdr3_nt: TGTGCCAGCAGTTTCCTAAGACTGACTAGCGGAGGTCGGTACGAGCAGTACTTC
cdr3_aa: CASSFLRLTSGGRYEQYF

v_call: TRBV7-2
d_call: .
clone_size: .
j_call: TRBJ2-2
cdr3_nt: TGTGCCAGCAGCTCCTCAGGGTACACCGGGGAGCTGTTTTTT
cdr3_aa: CASSSSGYTGELFF

v_call: TRBV5-4
d_call: .
clone_size: .
j_call: TRBJ1-2
cdr3_nt: TGTGCCAGCAGCTTTTCGGGGACAACTAACTATGGCTACACCTTC
cdr3_aa: CASSFSGTTNYGYTF

v_call: TRBV6-5
d_call: .
clone_size: .
j_call: TRBJ2-7
cdr3_nt: TGTGCCAGCAGTGTGCCAGGGGCGAAATCCTACGAGCAGTACTTC
cdr3_aa: CASSVPGAKSYEQYF

v_call: TRBV7-2
d_call: TRBD1
clone_size: .
j_call: TRBJ1-3
cdr3_nt: TGTGCCAGCAGCTTAGGAGGGGGCGGAAACACCATATATTTT
cdr3_aa: CASSLGGGGNTIYF

v_call: TRBV6-5
d_call: .
clone_size: few
j_call: TRBJ1-4
cdr3_nt: TGTGCCAGCAGCGCTACAGGGCTGGGCGAAAAACTGTTTTTT
cdr3_aa: CASSATGLGEKLFF

v_call: TRBV30
d_call: .
clone_size: .
j_call: TRBJ1-1
cdr3_nt: TGTGCCATAGACAGGCGGAGGGCTAACACTGAAGCTTTCTTT
cdr3_aa: CAIDRRRANTEAFF

v_call: TRBV5-1
d_call: .
clone_size: .
j_call: TRBJ1-5
cdr3_nt: TGCGCCAGCAGCTCGGGACGTCATGAACCCCAGCATTTT
cdr3_aa: CASSSGRHEPQHF

v_call: TRBV5-1
d_call: .
clone_size: .
j_call: TRBJ1-2
cdr3_nt: TGCGCCAGCAGCTTTTCGACAGTAGATGGCTACACCTTC
cdr3_aa: CASSFSTVDGYTF

v_call: TRBV7-9
d_call: .
clone_size: once
j_call: TRBJ2-7
cdr3_nt: TGTGCCAGCACCCTTGTTCCCTACGAGCAGTACTTC
cdr3_aa: CASTLVPYEQYF

v_call: TRBV18
d_call: TRBD1
clone_size: .
j_call: TRBJ1-1
cdr3_nt: TGTGCCAGCTCAACCGACAGGGCCACTGAAGCTTTCTTT
cdr3_aa: CASSTDRATEAFF

v_call: TRBV11-2
d_call: .
clone_size: .
j_call: TRBJ2-5
cdr3_nt: TGTGCCAGCAGCCTTAGGAAGGCAGGGATAGAGACCCAGTACTTC
cdr3_aa: CASSLRKAGIETQYF

v_call: TRBV18
d_call: .
clone_size: .
j_call: TRBJ2-6
cdr3_nt: TGTGCCAGCTCACAACTCCCCGGGACGGGACCTAGATCTGGGGCCAACGTCCTGACTTTC
cdr3_aa: CASSQLPGTGPRSGANVLTF

v_call: TRBV25-1
d_call: TRBD2
clone_size: .
j_call: TRBJ2-5
cdr3_nt: TGTGCCAGCAGTGAGTTAGCGGGAGGGCTTGAGACCCAGTACTTC
cdr3_aa: CASSELAGGLETQYF

v_call: TRBV19
d_call: .
clone_size: few
j_call: TRBJ2-7
cdr3_nt: TGTGCCAGTAGTATACTCGGTCACTACGAGCAGTACTTC
cdr3_aa: CASSILGHYEQYF

v_call: TRBV28
d_call: TRBD1
clone_size: .
j_call: TRBJ1-2
cdr3_nt: TGTGCCAGCAGCCCGGGACAGGGGGCCGGGGGCTACACCTTC
cdr3_aa: CASSPGQGAGGYTF